This passage covers 10 T cell receptor beta chains from one sample sequenced in a study of OX40 agonist ivuxolimab in advanced cancers. The assay was immunoSEQ multiplex PCR, and TCRdb's table has in-frame clones only and misses some. The table includes about 44,000 clones, over 80% detected once. The sequencing here drew on CD4+ or CD8+ T cells sorted from blood, taken in a trial of the OX40 agonist ivuxolimab. These TCRs come from an adult with an advanced solid tumor such as melanoma, head and neck, liver or kidney cancer.

The chain uses TRBV7-6 and TRBJ2-7; 12 bases are a match to TRBD2. The length of the CDR3 is 13 residues. The trim removed 5 bases at V and 6 bases at J, leaving 2 bases unmatched. Germline lookup yields CDR1 SGHVS and CDR2 FNYEAQ. This CDR3 is CASSPGLAGEQYF. CDR3 bases: TGTGCCAGCAGCCCGGGACTAGCGGGCGAGCAGTACTTC.

The genes are TRBV28 and TRBJ2-7; possibly TRBD1 for D (6 bases). Germline V gene sequence: CDR1 MDHEN, CDR2 SYDVKM. The CDR3 length is 14 residues. The V gene lost 4 bases and the J gene lost 2 bases, with 12 bases spanning the gap. CDR3 loop: CASSSPQGTYEQYF. Here the CDR3 DNA reads TGTGCCAGCAGTTCGCCTCAGGGGACCTACGAGCAGTACTTC.

The chain employs TRBV11-2 and TRBJ2-3, with D uncertain. Looked up from germline, CDR1 is SGHAT and CDR2 is FQNNGV. V was pared by 0 bases and J by 0 bases, with 10 bases between. The CDR3 length is 16 residues. CDR3 protein: CASSLEASYSTDTQYF. For the CDR3, the DNA is TGTGCCAGCAGCTTAGAAGCCAGTTATAGCACAGATACGCAGTATTTT.

The chain employs TRBV4-1 and TRBJ1-5, with D unresolved. The V and J ends lost 1 base and 4 bases respectively, with 5 bases between them. CDR1 MGHRA and CDR2 YSYEKL come from the germline V gene. This CDR3 has 13 residues. This CDR3 reads CASSQVENQPQHF. In DNA, the CDR3 is TGCGCCAGCAGCCAAGTGGAAAATCAGCCCCAGCATTTT.

This chain connects TRBV4-1 to TRBJ1-1, with D perhaps matching TRBD1 (5 bases). The CDR3 is 15 residues long. Germline V gene data show CDR1 as MGHRA and CDR2 as YSYEKL. V lost 2 bases to trimming and J lost 6 bases, with 16 bases between them. This CDR3 is CASSQTWDGLPEAFF. CDR3 sequence (DNA): TGCGCCAGCAGCCAAACGTGGGACGGCCTCCCTGAAGCTTTCTTT.

This chain joins TRBV5-4 and TRBJ2-5; D is unresolved. The CDR3 extends over 13 amino acids. V was clipped by 1 base and J by 3 bases, with 7 bases between them. The germline gives CDR1 SGHNT, CDR2 YYREEE (reference sequence). The CDR3 here is CASSLSWEETQYF. CDR3 in DNA: TGTGCCAGCAGCTTGAGCTGGGAAGAGACCCAGTACTTC.

This clone appeared a few times. This sequence joins TRBV29-1 and TRBJ1-2; D perhaps matches TRBD1 (6 bases). This CDR3 is built from 14 residues. Germline V CDR1 and CDR2: SQVTM, ANQGSEA. Trimming took off 0 bases at V and 0 bases at J, with 8 bases between the two ends. CDR3 DNA: TGCAGCGTTGAAGAGACAGGTCCTAACTATGGCTACACCTTC. It specifies CSVEETGPNYGYTF.

The chain has TRBV10-3 and TRBJ1-2; D remains unclear. Trimming shortened V by 2 bases and J by 1 base, and 5 bases separated the two germline ends. Germline V gives CDR1 ENHRY, CDR2 SYGVKD. This CDR3 comprises 13 residues. The chain's CDR3 is CAISEPGNYGYTF. The CDR3 DNA is TGTGCCATCAGTGAGCCGGGTAACTATGGCTACACCTTC.

The chain recombines TRBV5-1 with TRBJ1-1, with 8 bases aligning to TRBD1. V was clipped by 5 bases and J by 1 base; unmatched bases: 1. Germline V lookup: CDR1 SGHRS, CDR2 YFSETQ. The CDR3 length is 13 residues. The CDR3 coding sequence is TGCGCCAGCAGAGACAGGGGGAACACTGAAGCTTTCTTT. Its protein product is CASRDRGNTEAFF.

A remark on this clone: One end of the junction fails to match germline, which may point to a read error. The genes are TRBV11-3 and TRBJ2-7; tentatively, D is TRBD1 (5 bases). The CDR3 contains 12 residues. Germline assignment: CDR1 SGHNT and CDR2 YENEEA. The CDR3 reads CASSIDSYEQYF. Here the CDR3 DNA reads TGTGCCAGCAGCATAGACAGCTACGAGCAGTACTTC.